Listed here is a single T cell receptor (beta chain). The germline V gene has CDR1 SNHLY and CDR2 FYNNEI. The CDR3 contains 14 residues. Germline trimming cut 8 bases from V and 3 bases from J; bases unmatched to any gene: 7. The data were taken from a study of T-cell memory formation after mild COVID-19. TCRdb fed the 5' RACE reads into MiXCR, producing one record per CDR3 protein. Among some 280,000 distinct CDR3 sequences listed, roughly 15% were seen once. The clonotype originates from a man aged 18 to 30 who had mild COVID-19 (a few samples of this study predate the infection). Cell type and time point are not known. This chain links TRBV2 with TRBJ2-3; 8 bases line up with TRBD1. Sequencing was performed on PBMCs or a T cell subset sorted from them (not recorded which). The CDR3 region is CASLSGQATDTQYF. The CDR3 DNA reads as TGTGCCAGCCTTTCGGGACAGGCTACAGATACGCAGTATTTT.